The sequence of this T cell receptor (beta chain) was determined in a study of OX40 agonist ivuxolimab in advanced cancers. TCRdb keeps only in-frame clones here, not all; method: immunoSEQ multiplex PCR. The data hold about 87,000 clones, with about 83% observed a single time. V was trimmed by 1 base and J by 2 bases, leaving 12 bases between them. Germline CDR1 reads LGHNA; CDR2 reads YNFKEQ. The CDR3 is 15 residues long. The sample consisted of CD4+ or CD8+ T cells sorted from blood, taken in a trial of the OX40 agonist ivuxolimab. This receptor was identified in an adult with an advanced solid tumor such as melanoma, head and neck, liver or kidney cancer. The rearrangement uses TRBV4-2 and TRBJ2-7; D is ambiguous. CDR3 residues: CASSQGLGKTYEQYF. The CDR3 nucleotides read TGTGCCAGCAGCCAAGGGTTGGGGAAAACCTACGAGCAGTACTTC.